These T cell receptor beta chains were read from a single sample in a study of memory CD4+ T cells and cytomegalovirus serostatus. Repertoires were generated with immunoSEQ multiplex PCR, while TCRdb's copy carries only in-frame clones and drops some. The data contain about 50,000 clones, around 78% of them singletons. Sequencing was carried out using memory CD4+ T cells from blood. The receptors stem from an adult in good health and CMV-seronegative. Both conserved end residues are part of each CDR3. A D gene is named only where the DNA matches it firmly. Some rows mark clone size as missing; the rest say once, few, many or name a class of expanded clone.

j_call d_call v_call clone_size cdr3_aa cdr3_nt
TRBJ2-3 . TRBV19 . CASSSLRTPDTQYF TGTGCCAGTAGTAGTTTGAGAACTCCAGATACGCAGTATTTT
TRBJ2-2 . TRBV1 . CTSSHLGAGPGELFF TGCACCAGCAGCCACCTTGGAGCGGGTCCCGGGGAGCTGTTTTTT
TRBJ2-1 TRBD2 TRBV19 . CASSAPTSGSHEQFF TGTGCCAGTAGTGCGCCGACTAGCGGGAGCCATGAGCAGTTCTTC
TRBJ2-7 . TRBV11-2 . CASTGQRREQYF TGTGCCAGCACAGGACAGCGCAGGGAGCAGTACTTC
TRBJ2-7 TRBD1 TRBV7-3 . CASSLGGQAYEQYF TGTGCCAGCAGCCTGGGCGGACAGGCCTACGAGCAGTACTTC
TRBJ2-1 . TRBV11-3 . CASSQDSYNEQFF TGTGCCAGCAGTCAGGACAGTTACAATGAGCAGTTCTTC
TRBJ1-2 TRBD1 TRBV5-4 . CASSPRGSNYGYTF TGTGCCAGCAGCCCCAGGGGGAGTAACTATGGCTACACCTTC
TRBJ2-3 . TRBV14 . CASSPPGHTLTDTQYF TGTGCCAGCAGCCCTCCGGGACACACCCTCACAGATACGCAGTATTTT
TRBJ1-5 . TRBV7-9 . CASSLQGERQPQHF TGTGCCAGCAGCCTACAGGGCGAGCGTCAGCCCCAGCATTTT
TRBJ2-7 TRBD1 TRBV7-9 . CASSPRTGAYEQYF TGTGCCAGCAGCCCTAGGACAGGGGCCTACGAGCAGTACTTC
TRBJ1-5 . TRBV28 . CASSLHQPGKVQPQHF TGTGCCAGCAGTTTACACCAGCCAGGGAAGGTTCAGCCCCAGCATTTT
TRBJ1-5 . TRBV2 once CASRDFISNQPQHF TGTGCCAGCAGGGACTTCATAAGCAATCAGCCCCAGCATTTT
TRBJ2-5 . TRBV7-8 . CASSRTIPGLFQETQYF TGTGCCAGCAGCCGCACCATCCCAGGTCTGTTCCAAGAGACCCAGTACTTC
TRBJ1-2 . TRBV6-6 . CASSHNGYTF TGTGCCAGCAGTCACAATGGCTACACCTTC
TRBJ2-5 . TRBV5-4 . CASSLKRSMYQETQYF TGTGCCAGCAGCTTGAAACGCAGTATGTACCAAGAGACCCAGTACTTC
TRBJ2-2 TRBD2 TRBV28 . CASSRPTSPGKHGELFF TGTGCCAGCAGCCGACCGACTAGCCCAGGAAAACACGGGGAGCTGTTTTTT
TRBJ2-7 TRBD1 TRBV5-5 . CASSWGEGAPYEQYF TGTGCCAGCAGCTGGGGAGAGGGGGCGCCATACGAGCAGTACTTC
TRBJ2-7 . TRBV9 . CASSPGTPAYEQYF TGTGCCAGCAGCCCTGGGACACCCGCCTACGAGCAGTACTTC
TRBJ2-5 . TRBV6-1 . CASSAGRRETQYF TGTGCCAGCAGTGCAGGGAGGAGAGAGACCCAGTACTTC
TRBJ1-5 . TRBV6-6 . CASSPTDFDNQPQHF TGTGCCAGCAGTCCGACAGATTTCGACAATCAGCCCCAGCATTTT
TRBJ1-1 . TRBV7-3 . CASSQTGVTEAFF TGTGCCAGCAGCCAAACTGGGGTTACTGAAGCTTTCTTT
TRBJ1-5 TRBD1 TRBV19 few CASRTDRGNQPQHF TGTGCCAGTAGGACCGACAGGGGCAATCAGCCCCAGCATTTT
TRBJ1-5 TRBD1 TRBV4-1 medium-sized CASSRTQGQGLSNQPQHF TGCGCCAGCAGCCGGACTCAGGGACAGGGGTTGAGCAATCAGCCCCAGCATTTT
TRBJ2-5 TRBD1 TRBV27 once CASSLTNRQGGGETQYF TGTGCCAGCAGTTTAACAAACCGACAGGGGGGAGGGGAGACCCAGTACTTC
TRBJ2-7 TRBD1 TRBV7-6 once CASSLGTGTVPLEQYF TGTGCCAGCAGCTTAGGGACCGGGACAGTCCCGCTGGAGCAGTACTTC
TRBJ2-7 TRBD1 TRBV2 . CAGGQGGYEQYF TGTGCCGGCGGACAGGGGGGCTACGAGCAGTACTTC
TRBJ2-1 . TRBV27 . CASSLSWNNEQFF TGTGCCAGCAGTTTATCTTGGAACAATGAGCAGTTCTTC
TRBJ1-6 . TRBV6-1 . CASSESGYGSPLHF TGTGCCAGCAGTGAAAGTGGTTACGGATCACCCCTCCACTTT
TRBJ1-5 . TRBV2 few CASSGQVDSNQPQHF TGTGCCAGCAGTGGACAGGTCGATAGCAATCAGCCCCAGCATTTT
TRBJ2-7 TRBD1 TRBV4-1 . CASSPNSAIVGTAPYEQYF TGCGCCAGCAGCCCAAATTCGGCGATTGTGGGGACAGCGCCCTACGAGCAGTACTTC
TRBJ2-7 TRBD1 TRBV7-9 . CASSSGQGSYEQYF TGTGCCAGCAGCTCGGGACAGGGGTCCTACGAGCAGTACTTC
TRBJ2-5 . TRBV15 . CATSRAVGGSETQYF TGTGCCACCAGCAGAGCTGTGGGGGGCTCAGAGACCCAGTACTTC
TRBJ2-3 . TRBV15 . CATSRDPPSGSGYTQYF TGTGCCACCAGCAGAGATCCCCCCAGCGGGTCCGGGTATACGCAGTATTTT
TRBJ2-1 . TRBV5-4 once CASSGQSSYNEQFF TGTGCCAGCAGCGGACAGAGCTCCTACAATGAGCAGTTCTTC
TRBJ1-5 . TRBV2 . CASSESRGGQPQHF TGTGCCAGCAGTGAAAGCAGGGGCGGACAGCCCCAGCATTTT
TRBJ2-7 . TRBV19 . CASNPGTAGYEQYF TGTGCCAGTAACCCCGGGACTGCCGGCTACGAGCAGTACTTC
TRBJ1-1 TRBD1 TRBV6-6 . CASSKGQGARTEAFF TGTGCCAGCAGTAAGGGACAGGGGGCGAGAACTGAAGCTTTCTTT
TRBJ2-7 TRBD2 TRBV7-2 . CASSLPLAGPSGYEQYF TGTGCCAGCAGCTTACCCCTAGCGGGACCCTCAGGGTACGAGCAGTACTTC
TRBJ1-4 TRBD1 TRBV25-1 once CASSESREDRGRGGVLFF TGTGCCAGCAGTGAATCGAGAGAGGACAGGGGGCGCGGGGGTGTACTGTTTTTT
TRBJ1-3 . TRBV7-8 . CASSPAGGPGHLSSGNTIYF TGTGCCAGCAGCCCCGCCGGGGGCCCGGGACACCTGAGCTCTGGAAACACCATATATTTT
TRBJ2-1 . TRBV5-4 . CASSRWDNEQFF TGTGCCAGCAGCAGATGGGACAATGAGCAGTTCTTC
TRBJ2-7 . TRBV6-5 . CASSTNRGGESEQYF TGTGCCAGCAGTACAAACAGGGGAGGGGAATCCGAGCAGTACTTC
TRBJ2-7 . TRBV28 . CASRGGGSYEQYF TGTGCCAGCAGAGGGGGAGGCTCCTACGAGCAGTACTTC
TRBJ2-5 TRBD2 TRBV13 . CASSYSSSGLAYF TGTGCCAGCAGCTATTCATCCTCGGGACTAGCCTACTTC
TRBJ1-1 . TRBV27 . CASSQTVDSQAFF TGTGCCAGCAGCCAGACAGTCGACAGTCAGGCTTTCTTT
TRBJ2-7 . TRBV29-1 few CSIRGAGEQYF TGCAGCATAAGGGGTGCGGGCGAGCAGTACTTC
TRBJ2-7 . TRBV7-9 . CASSPNGRAYEQYF TGTGCCAGCAGCCCGAACGGCCGCGCCTACGAGCAGTACTTC